This passage covers 26 T cell receptor beta chains from one sample sequenced in a study of blood T cell repertoires in COVID-19 (dated by TCRdb to about 2020). To prepare the library, the immunoSEQ multiplex PCR assay was applied. This immuneACCESS table, as held by TCRdb, lists in-frame sequences with V and J called but not all clones. Of the missing ones, under half trace to an unresolved V gene in checked studies; the others have no known cause. The sample data list 150,000 to 200,000 clones, and roughly 77% of these were observed just once. Of the sample, 6.5% falls within the top ten clones. Specimen: peripheral blood. The receptors here all came from a man aged 65 to 85 with active or convalescent COVID-19.

The genes are TRBV6-1 and TRBJ2-7; D is possibly TRBD2 (6 bases). The V and J ends lost 1 base and 3 bases respectively, with 7 bases between them. The germline CDR1 and CDR2 sequences are MNHNS and SASEGT. This CDR3 region has 13 residues. CDR3 nucleotides: TGTGCCAGCAGTGAAGAAGCGGGCTACGAGCAGTACTTC. Protein sequence: CASSEEAGYEQYF.

This clone was observed a few times. The J gene is TRBJ1-5, the V gene TRBV6-5, with D unresolved. The CDR3 has 15 amino acids. V lost 6 bases to trimming and J lost 4 bases, with 16 bases between them. In germline, CDR1 is MNHEY, CDR2 SVGAGI. The CDR3 DNA reads TGTGCCAGCAGCCCCCGACATTCTGGGAATCAGCCCCAGCATTTT. It encodes CASSPRHSGNQPQHF.

V usage is TRBV5-1 and J usage is TRBJ2-3; D perhaps matches TRBD1 (5 bases). Between the trimmed V and J ends, which lost 6 bases and 1 base, there was a span of 24 bases. Germline CDR1 and CDR2: SGHRS and YFSETQ. There are 18 residues in the CDR3. The CDR3 DNA follows: TGCGCCAGCAAAGCAGGGCAGGGTAGCTGGAGTGGCACAGATACGCAGTATTTT. It specifies CASKAGQGSWSGTDTQYF.

J is TRBJ1-6 and V is TRBV19; 8 positions match TRBD1. CDR1 is LNHDA, CDR2 SQIVND, per germline (reference sequence). The trim removed 9 bases at V and 5 bases at J, leaving 12 bases unmatched. CDR3 size: 16 residues. This chain's CDR3 is CASTPGQGENNSPLHF. CDR3 nucleotide sequence: TGTGCCAGCACTCCAGGACAGGGCGAGAATAATTCACCCCTCCACTTT.

This clone was recorded a few times. The chain joins TRBV11-2 to TRBJ2-6; D is ambiguous. Germline assignment: CDR1 SGHAT and CDR2 FQNNGV. Trimming left V 1 base short and J 0 bases short, with 10 bases between. This CDR3 region has 17 residues. The DNA for the CDR3 is TGTGCCAGCAGCTTAGGTGTACTATCCTCTGGGGCCAACGTCCTGACTTTC. It specifies CASSLGVLSSGANVLTF.

This clone appeared a few times. The chain recombines TRBV6-5 with TRBJ1-2; 7 nucleotides line up with TRBD1. Looked up from germline, CDR1 is MNHEY and CDR2 is SVGAGI. V lost 5 bases, J lost 8 bases, and 11 bases stayed unmatched. The length of the CDR3 is 14 residues. The DNA of the CDR3 is TGTGCCAGCAGTCGGACAGGATTTGGGGGGGGCTACACCTTC. This encodes CASSRTGFGGGYTF.

The chain uses TRBV5-1 and TRBJ2-5; D might be TRBD2 (5 bases). CDR1 and CDR2 from the germline V gene are SGHRS and YFSETQ. CDR3 size: 13 residues. V shed 4 bases and J shed 5 bases, with 12 bases lying between them. CDR3 residues: CASSTGPGETQYF. The CDR3 coding sequence is TGCGCCAGCAGCACCGGGCCGGGGGAGACCCAGTACTTC. The complete variable domain, with remaining parts taken from reference TRBV5-1 and TRBJ2-5, reads KAGVTQTPRYLIKTRGQQVTLSCSPISGHRSVSWYQQTPGQGLQFLFEYFSETQRNKGNFPGRFSGRQFSNSRSEMNVSTLELGDSALYLCASSTGPGETQYFGPGTRLLVL.

The chain links TRBV5-1 to TRBJ1-1; D is undetermined. With 5 bases removed from V and 7 bases from J, the gap between germline ends came to 12 bases. Germline CDR1 reads SGHRS; CDR2 reads YFSETQ. The CDR3 runs 12 residues. CDR3 sequence reads: CASRTTEDEAFF. Written as DNA, the CDR3 is TGCGCCAGCAGAACCACAGAAGATGAAGCTTTCTTT.

The genes are TRBV9 and TRBJ2-5; TRBD2 aligns across 9 bases. V lost 3 bases and J lost 2; bases outside the gene matches: 8. The CDR3 extends over 16 amino acids. The germline CDR1 and CDR2 sequences are SGDLS and YYNGEE. CDR3: CASSALGRGGQETQYF. CDR3 in DNA: TGTGCCAGCAGCGCGCTAGGGCGGGGGGGACAAGAGACCCAGTACTTC.

This rearrangement joins TRBV9 to TRBJ1-1, with D tentatively TRBD1 (5 bases). The CDR3 sequence is 13 residues long. Germline assignment: CDR1 SGDLS and CDR2 YYNGEE. V lost 3 bases to trimming and J lost 10 bases, with 16 bases between them. In nucleotides, the CDR3 is TGTGCCAGCAGCGAATCCGGGACTCGGGGAGCTTTCTTT. Protein product: CASSESGTRGAFF.

V and J are TRBV25-1 and TRBJ1-2, with 7 bases identical to TRBD1. Germline loops: CDR1 MGHDK, CDR2 SYGVNS. This CDR3 is 15 amino acids long. V was pared by 1 base and J by 1 base, with 3 bases of the junction left unmatched. The CDR3 DNA is TGTGCCAGCAGTGAATCGGGGACAGTTAACTATGGCTACACCTTC. Its protein is CASSESGTVNYGYTF.

This clone has at least ten counts. V is TRBV2 and J is TRBJ2-7; D not resolved. Germline V gives CDR1 SNHLY, CDR2 FYNNEI. V was shortened by 6 bases and J by 0 bases, with 3 bases between the two germline ends. The CDR3 has 11 amino acids. The CDR3: CASSSSYEQYF. The CDR3 bases are TGTGCCAGCAGCAGCTCCTACGAGCAGTACTTC.

The chain joins TRBV2 to TRBJ1-2, with 7 positions matching TRBD1. Germline assignment: CDR1 SNHLY and CDR2 FYNNEI. CDR3 size: 15 residues. Germline trimming cut 2 bases from V and 5 bases from J; bases unmatched to any gene: 8. The CDR3: CASSETQGVIYGYTF. CDR3 sequence (DNA): TGTGCCAGCAGTGAAACCCAGGGGGTAATTTATGGCTACACCTTC.

This clone has just a few counts. The chain combines TRBV6-5 with TRBJ2-7; D may be TRBD1 (6 bases). The germline CDR1 and CDR2 sequences are MNHEY and SVGAGI. V was shortened by 8 bases and J by 6 bases, with 14 bases between the two germline ends. The CDR3 loop spans 12 amino acids. The CDR3 reads CASGFQGGEQYF. CDR3 in DNA: TGTGCCAGCGGATTTCAAGGGGGCGAGCAGTACTTC.

As for this clone: Other DNA sequences of this sample code for an identical CDR3. This rearrangement joins TRBV28 to TRBJ2-2, with D maybe TRBD2 (6 bases). V lost 2 bases, J lost 8 bases, and 9 bases lay in between. CDR3 length equals 13 residues. The germline V gene has CDR1 MDHEN and CDR2 SYDVKM. The CDR3, as DNA: TGTGCCAGCAGTTTAGGGGGGTCAGGGGAGCTGTTTTTT. It translates to CASSLGGSGELFF. Looking up the rest from reference TRBV28 and TRBJ2-2 gives the full variable domain: DVKVTQSSRYLVKRTGEKVFLECVQDMDHENMFWYRQDPGLGLRLIYFSYDVKMKEKGDIPEGYSVSREKKERFSLILESASTNQTSMYLCASSLGGSGELFFGEGSRLTVL.

The rearrangement links TRBV5-1 to TRBJ1-3, with 9 positions matching TRBD1. From germline, CDR1 is SGHRS and CDR2 YFSETQ. V lost 4 bases, J lost 0 bases, and 8 bases stayed unmatched. The CDR3 totals 17 residues. The CDR3 sequence: CASSPSQQGASGNTIYF. The CDR3, as DNA: TGCGCCAGCAGCCCCTCGCAACAGGGGGCCTCTGGAAACACCATATATTTT. Variable domain in full (rest from reference TRBV5-1 and TRBJ1-3): KAGVTQTPRYLIKTRGQQVTLSCSPISGHRSVSWYQQTPGQGLQFLFEYFSETQRNKGNFPGRFSGRQFSNSRSEMNVSTLELGDSALYLCASSPSQQGASGNTIYFGEGSWLTVV.

This clone has just a few counts. This chain connects TRBV18 to TRBJ1-1, with 7 bases that match TRBD1. The CDR3 loop spans 14 amino acids. Per the germline V gene, CDR1 is KGHSH and CDR2 is LQKENI. The V and J ends lost 1 base and 6 bases, in that order; junction bases with no gene match: 5. Here the CDR3 DNA reads TGTGCCAGCTCACCACAGAGGCAGGGGGCTGAAGCTTTCTTT. This gives the protein CASSPQRQGAEAFF. The full variable domain, rest sourced from reference TRBV18 and TRBJ1-1, is NAGVMQNPRHLVRRRGQEARLRCSPMKGHSHVYWYRQLPEEGLKFMVYLQKENIIDESGMPKERFSAEFPKEGPSILRIQQVVRGDSAAYFCASSPQRQGAEAFFGQGTRLTVV.

V usage is TRBV7-9 and J usage is TRBJ2-2, with a possible D match to TRBD2 (5 bases). The CDR3 contains 14 residues. V was shortened by 5 bases and J by 3 bases, with 10 bases between the two germline ends. CDR1 and CDR2 (germline): SEHNR, FQNEAQ (reference sequence). This chain's CDR3 is CASSAREDTGELFF. As DNA, the CDR3 is TGTGCCAGCAGCGCCCGGGAAGACACCGGGGAGCTGTTTTTT.

This clone was counted only a few times. The genes are TRBV29-1 and TRBJ2-7; TRBD2 matches at 13 bases. The CDR3 has 13 amino acids. Germline V CDR1 and CDR2: SQVTM, ANQGSEA. The V and J ends lost 8 bases and 7 bases, in that order; junction bases with no gene match: 8. CDR3 region: CSYGLAGVWEQYF. The CDR3 coding sequence is TGCAGCTATGGACTAGCGGGAGTGTGGGAGCAGTACTTC.

The chain is built from TRBV6-2 or TRBV6-3 and TRBJ1-5, with a weak D call TRBD1 (6 bases). CDR1 and CDR2 (germline): MNHEY, SVGEGT. Between the trimmed V and J ends, which lost 3 bases and 3 bases, there was a span of 12 bases. The CDR3 consists of 15 residues. CDR3 loop: CASSYHRDINQPQHF. CDR3 nucleotides: TGTGCCAGCAGTTATCACCGGGACATCAATCAGCCCCAGCATTTT.

The rearrangement links TRBV29-1 to TRBJ2-7; tentative D call: TRBD2 (7 bases). The germline V gene encodes CDR1 SQVTM and CDR2 ANQGSEA. CDR3 length: 13 amino acids. V lost 4 bases to trimming and J lost 3 bases, with 13 bases between them. CDR3 protein: CSVVGRGLYEQYF. The CDR3 DNA is TGCAGCGTTGTAGGGCGGGGGCTCTACGAGCAGTACTTC.

The chain uses TRBV4-1 and TRBJ2-3; D may be TRBD2 (6 bases). V was shortened by 4 bases and J by 8 bases, with 10 bases between the two germline ends. The V gene's germline CDR1 is MGHRA and CDR2 YSYEKL. CDR3 length equals 12 residues. DNA for the CDR3: TGCGCCAGCAGCCCGACGGGGGTTACGCAGTATTTT. It translates to CASSPTGVTQYF.

The chain has TRBV15 and TRBJ1-1; 7 bases are a match to TRBD1. Trimming removed 0 bases from V and 4 bases from J; junction bases left unmatched: 8. Germline V gene data show CDR1 as LNHNV and CDR2 as YYDKDF (reference sequence). The length of the CDR3 is 16 residues. Written as DNA, the CDR3 is TGTGCCACCAGCAGAGACGGAGGGGGCGACGTCACTGAAGCTTTCTTT. Amino acids: CATSRDGGGDVTEAFF.

V and J are TRBV2 and TRBJ2-5; D gene ambiguous. The germline CDR1 and CDR2 sequences are SNHLY and FYNNEI. The CDR3 contains 14 residues. V was pared by 1 base and J by 7 bases, with 13 bases between. The CDR3, as DNA: TGTGCCAGCAGTGAAGGTACGGGTCAATTGACCCAGTACTTC. Its translation is CASSEGTGQLTQYF.

The V gene is TRBV19, the J gene TRBJ1-1; D might be TRBD1 (5 bases). V was cut by 5 bases and J by 2 bases, with 15 bases left in between. Germline assignment: CDR1 LNHDA and CDR2 SQIVND (reference sequence). The CDR3 is made up of 15 amino acids. The CDR3 is CASSRQGAPNTEAFF. CDR3 nucleotide sequence: TGTGCCAGTAGTCGGCAGGGCGCACCAAACACTGAAGCTTTCTTT.

The rearrangement links TRBV6-6 to TRBJ2-3; TRBD2 matches 7 bases. The CDR3 totals 15 residues. Germline CDR1 MNHNY, CDR2 SVGAGI (reference sequence). The V gene end was trimmed by 6 bases and the J gene end by 0 bases; junction bases not matched to a gene: 6. CDR3: CASRPAGSSTDTQYF. In DNA, the CDR3 is TGTGCCAGCAGACCAGCGGGATCTAGCACAGATACGCAGTATTTT.